The rows below give T cell receptor beta chains drawn from one sample of a study of glioma-infiltrating T cells after dendritic cell vaccination. Data came from immunoSEQ multiplex PCR; TCRdb stores just in-frame clones and leaves some out. Counted here are around 21,000 clones, less than 85% occurring once; the ten biggest clones make up about 36%. Sequencing was performed on blood, taken before dendritic cell vaccination. The receptors shown here come from a human donor with glioblastoma. Both conserved end residues are part of each CDR3. The D gene is left open where the match is weak. Clone sizes are given selectively: once, few, many, or a class where the clone is expanded.

j_call,v_call,d_call,clone_size,cdr3_nt,cdr3_aa
TRBJ1-1,TRBV7-9,TRBD1,-,TGTGCCAGCAGCTTTCGGGACAGGGGAAACACTGAAGCTTTCTTT,CASSFRDRGNTEAFF
TRBJ2-5,TRBV29-1,-,-,TGCAGCGTTGGAACCGGGAGTCGGGAGACCCAGTACTTC,CSVGTGSRETQYF
TRBJ2-7,TRBV6-1,-,-,TGTGCCAGCAGTCTAGGGAGGCCGTACTTC,CASSLGRPYF
TRBJ1-1,TRBV18,-,-,TGTGCCAGCTCACCAACAGGGAGCCCCACTGAAGCTTTCTTT,CASSPTGSPTEAFF
TRBJ2-7,TRBV7-2,-,few,TGTGCCAGCAGCCGAGAGGTCGCCTACGAGCAGTACTTC,CASSREVAYEQYF
TRBJ2-1,TRBV7-9,-,-,TGTGCCAGCAGCTTAGCGGGGCGGTTCAGCTCCTACAATGAGCAGTTCTTC,CASSLAGRFSSYNEQFF
TRBJ1-4,TRBV7-6,TRBD1,once,TGTGCCAGCAGCTCCTCAGGGGGCGTTGGTGAAAAACTGTTTTTT,CASSSSGGVGEKLFF
TRBJ2-7,TRBV7-2,-,-,TGTGCCAGCAGCCCCCCGGGTGTGTACGAGCAGTACTTC,CASSPPGVYEQYF
TRBJ1-4,TRBV7-2,-,-,TGTGCCAGCAGCTTAGTCGCAGGGGCAGATGAAAAACTGTTTTTT,CASSLVAGADEKLFF
TRBJ1-2,TRBV4-3,-,-,TGCGCCAGCAGCCAACACCTCCCCCCCTCGGTGAGGGATGGCTACACCTTC,CASSQHLPPSVRDGYTF
TRBJ2-1,TRBV14,-,-,TGTGCCAGCAGCCAAGATCTCATGGGGGGTGGCTCCTACAATGAGCAGTTCTTC,CASSQDLMGGGSYNEQFF
TRBJ1-4,TRBV5-6,-,-,TGTGCCAGCAGCTTGACAGGGATGACTAATGAAAAACTGTTTTTT,CASSLTGMTNEKLFF
TRBJ2-5,TRBV4-1,-,-,TGCGCCAGCAGCCAAAAGGACTGGGTAGGGGAGACCCAGTACTTC,CASSQKDWVGETQYF
TRBJ2-2,TRBV6-1,-,-,TGTGCCAGTCGCGAGGGGAACACCGGGGAGCTGTTTTTT,CASREGNTGELFF
TRBJ1-2,TRBV6-1,-,few,TGTGCCAGCAGCGCTGGTGAGGGATATGGCTACACCTTC,CASSAGEGYGYTF
TRBJ1-2,TRBV6-1,-,-,TGTGCCAGCAGTTATTCTGCAGGGTGGAGAGGCTACACCTTC,CASSYSAGWRGYTF
TRBJ1-1,TRBV28,TRBD1,-,TGTGCCAGCAGTTCCTCTATGGACAGGGACACTGAAGCTTTCTTT,CASSSSMDRDTEAFF
TRBJ2-7,TRBV7-2,TRBD1,once,TGTGCCAGCAGCTTTGGACAGGGTGTGGTGGACGAGCAGTACTTC,CASSFGQGVVDEQYF
TRBJ2-5,TRBV2,TRBD1,once,TGTGCCAGCAGTGCCCGGACAGGGCAAGAGACCCAGTACTTC,CASSARTGQETQYF
TRBJ2-7,TRBV5-1,-,few,TGCGCCAGCAGCACGGGACTCCTCTACGAGCAGTACTTC,CASSTGLLYEQYF
TRBJ2-7,TRBV25-1,TRBD1,-,TGTGCCAGCAGTCAAAGCGTGGGACAGTTCTCCTACGAGCAGTACTTC,CASSQSVGQFSYEQYF
TRBJ2-1,TRBV4-1,TRBD2,-,TGCGCCAGCAGCCAGGATGCTAGCGGCTACGATGAGCAGTTCTTC,CASSQDASGYDEQFF
TRBJ2-7,TRBV7-2,TRBD2,once,TGTGCCAGCAGCTTAGCTACTAGCGGGTACGAGCAGTACTTC,CASSLATSGYEQYF
TRBJ2-3,TRBV5-1,TRBD2,-,TGCGCCAGCAGCCCCCCTAGCGGGAGTGGAGGAGATACGCAGTATTTT,CASSPPSGSGGDTQYF
TRBJ1-2,TRBV5-1,TRBD1,-,TGCGCCAGCAGCCCGGGACAGGGAAGGGAGGGCTACACCTTC,CASSPGQGREGYTF
TRBJ1-2,TRBV5-1,-,-,TGCGCCAGCAGCTTCGTCCAGGGGCCCACTATGAATGGCTACACCTTC,CASSFVQGPTMNGYTF
TRBJ2-1,TRBV15,TRBD2,-,TGTGCCACCAGCAGAGCGCGGGAGGGCCACAATGAGCAGTTCTTC,CATSRAREGHNEQFF
TRBJ1-1,TRBV30,-,-,TGTGCCTGGAGTCCCCACGGACGCGGGGACACTGAAGCTTTCTTT,CAWSPHGRGDTEAFF